This T cell receptor (beta chain) was identified during a study of blood T cell repertoires in COVID-19. The germline V gene encodes CDR1 SGHTS and CDR2 YDEGEE. V gave up 2 bases and J gave up 1 base; unmatched junction bases: 5. The CDR3 length is 15 residues. Profiled with immunoSEQ multiplex PCR; TCRdb holds only in-frame clones, not every one. The sample shows about 130,000 clones, 81% of them seen only once. The sequenced material came from peripheral blood. This chain links TRBV5-8 with TRBJ2-5, with 7 bases lining up with TRBD1. The sequence derives from a young man with COVID-19, enrolled during active disease. This CDR3 reads CASSFTRDSQETQYF. In DNA, the CDR3 is TGTGCCAGCAGCTTTACTCGGGACAGCCAAGAGACCCAGTACTTC.